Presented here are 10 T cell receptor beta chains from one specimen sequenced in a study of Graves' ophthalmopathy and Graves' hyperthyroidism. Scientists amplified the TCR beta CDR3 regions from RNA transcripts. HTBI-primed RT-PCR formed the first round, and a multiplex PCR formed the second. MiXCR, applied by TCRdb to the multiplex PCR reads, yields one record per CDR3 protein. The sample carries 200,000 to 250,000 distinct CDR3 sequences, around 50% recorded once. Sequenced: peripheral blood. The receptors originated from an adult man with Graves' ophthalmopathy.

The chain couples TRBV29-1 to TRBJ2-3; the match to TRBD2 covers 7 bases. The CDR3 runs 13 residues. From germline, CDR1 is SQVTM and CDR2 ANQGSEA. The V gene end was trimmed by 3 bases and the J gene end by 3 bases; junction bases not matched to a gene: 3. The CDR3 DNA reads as TGCAGCGTTGAGGCGGGAGCGACAGATACGCAGTATTTT. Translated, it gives CSVEAGATDTQYF.

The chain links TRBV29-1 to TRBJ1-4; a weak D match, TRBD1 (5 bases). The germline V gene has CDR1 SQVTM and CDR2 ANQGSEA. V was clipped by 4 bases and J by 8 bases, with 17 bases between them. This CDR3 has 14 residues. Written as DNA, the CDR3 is TGCAGCGTTGTGGCGGGGGGAACCGCCGAAAAACTGTTTTTT. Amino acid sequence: CSVVAGGTAEKLFF.

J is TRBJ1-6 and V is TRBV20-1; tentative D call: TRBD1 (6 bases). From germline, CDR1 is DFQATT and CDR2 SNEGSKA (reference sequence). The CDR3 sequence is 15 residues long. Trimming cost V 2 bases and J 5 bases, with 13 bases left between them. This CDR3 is CSARSGQGHNSPLHF. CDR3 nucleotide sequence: TGCAGTGCTAGATCGGGACAAGGCCATAATTCACCCCTCCACTTT.

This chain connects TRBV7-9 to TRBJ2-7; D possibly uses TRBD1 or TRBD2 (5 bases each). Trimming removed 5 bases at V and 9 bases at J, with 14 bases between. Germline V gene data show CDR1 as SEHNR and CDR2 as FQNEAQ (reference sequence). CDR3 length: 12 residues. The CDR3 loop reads CASSPEGPGQYF. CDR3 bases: TGTGCCAGCAGCCCAGAGGGGCCGGGGCAGTACTTC.

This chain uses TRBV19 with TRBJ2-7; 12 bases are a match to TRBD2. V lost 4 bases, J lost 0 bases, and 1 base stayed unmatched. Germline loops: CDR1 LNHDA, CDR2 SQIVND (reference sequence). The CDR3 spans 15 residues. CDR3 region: CASSRTSGASYEQYF. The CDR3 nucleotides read TGTGCCAGTAGTAGGACTAGCGGGGCCTCCTACGAGCAGTACTTC. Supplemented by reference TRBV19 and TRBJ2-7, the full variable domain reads DGGITQSPKYLFRKEGQNVTLSCEQNLNHDAMYWYRQDPGQGLRLIYYSQIVNDFQKGDIAEGYSVSREKKESFPLTVTSAQKNPTAFYLCASSRTSGASYEQYFGPGTRLTVT.

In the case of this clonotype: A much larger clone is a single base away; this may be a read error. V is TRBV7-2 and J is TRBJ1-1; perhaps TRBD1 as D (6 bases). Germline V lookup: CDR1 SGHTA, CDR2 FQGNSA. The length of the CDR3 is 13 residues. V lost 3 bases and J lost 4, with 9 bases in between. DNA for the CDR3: TGTGCCAGCAGCTTCGGCAGGGGCACTGAAGCTTTCTTT. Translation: CASSFGRGTEAFF.

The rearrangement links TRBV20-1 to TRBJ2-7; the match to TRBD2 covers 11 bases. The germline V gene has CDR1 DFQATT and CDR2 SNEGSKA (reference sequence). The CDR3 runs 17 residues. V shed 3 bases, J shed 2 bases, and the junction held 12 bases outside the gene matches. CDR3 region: CSASTLAGAYITYEQYF. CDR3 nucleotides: TGCAGTGCTAGCACACTAGCGGGGGCCTATATTACCTACGAGCAGTACTTC.

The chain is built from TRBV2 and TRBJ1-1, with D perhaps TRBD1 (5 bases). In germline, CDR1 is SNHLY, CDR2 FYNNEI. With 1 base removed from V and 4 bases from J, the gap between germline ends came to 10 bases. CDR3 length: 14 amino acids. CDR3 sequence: CASSEEGGGTEAFF. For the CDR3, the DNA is TGTGCCAGCAGTGAAGAGGGCGGGGGCACTGAAGCTTTCTTT.

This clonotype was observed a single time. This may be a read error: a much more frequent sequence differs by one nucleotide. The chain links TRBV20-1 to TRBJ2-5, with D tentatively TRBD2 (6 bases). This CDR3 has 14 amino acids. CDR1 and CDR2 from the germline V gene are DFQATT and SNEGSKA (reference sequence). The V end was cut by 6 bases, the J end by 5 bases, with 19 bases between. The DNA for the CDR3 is TGCAGTGCCAAACCCGTGGGGACTGGGGAGACCCAGTACTTC. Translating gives CSAKPVGTGETQYF.

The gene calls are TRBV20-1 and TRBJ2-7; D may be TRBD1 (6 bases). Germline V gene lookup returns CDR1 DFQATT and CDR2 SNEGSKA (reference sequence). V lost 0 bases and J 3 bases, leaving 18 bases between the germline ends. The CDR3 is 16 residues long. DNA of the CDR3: TGCAGTGCTAGAGAGGGACACGGTAGTGGGAGCTACGAGCAGTACTTC. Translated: CSAREGHGSGSYEQYF.